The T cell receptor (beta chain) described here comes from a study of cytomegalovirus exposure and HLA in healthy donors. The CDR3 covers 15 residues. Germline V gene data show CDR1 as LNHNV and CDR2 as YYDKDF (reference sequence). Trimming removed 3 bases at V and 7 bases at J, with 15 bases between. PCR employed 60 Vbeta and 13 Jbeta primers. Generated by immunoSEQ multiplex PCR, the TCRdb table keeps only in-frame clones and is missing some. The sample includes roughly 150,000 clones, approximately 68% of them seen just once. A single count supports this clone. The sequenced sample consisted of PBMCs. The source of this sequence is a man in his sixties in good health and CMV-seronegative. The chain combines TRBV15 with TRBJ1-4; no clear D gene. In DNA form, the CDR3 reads TGTGCCACCAGCAGTTGGACCGACGGACTTGAAAAACTGTTTTTT. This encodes CATSSWTDGLEKLFF.